Reported below is one TCR beta chain. This clone's antigen is unknown. No per-base quality is available; no much larger clone lies one base away. The CDR3 covers 14 residues, taking in both the cysteine and the phenylalanine. Solely the CDR3 DNA is kept, with 42 bases framed from the first base. CDR1 and CDR2 (SEHNR, FQNEAQ) derive from the germline V gene (reference sequence). V lost 5 bases and J lost 13 bases, and the count of bases not matched to a germline gene is 10. The CDR3 regions of human TCRbeta chains were analyzed by immunosequencing. Under the source paper's analysis protocol: TCRs in the repertoires were matched against a reference library of SARS-CoV-2-specific TCRs that had been generated with the MIRA antigen-specificity platform. Breadth meant the fraction of unique TCRs that were SARS-CoV-2-associated, whereas depth meant the fraction of total T cells that were SARS-CoV-2-associated. Using the MIRA data, each spike-specific TCR was assigned both to the spike region to which the TCR was reactive and to a CD4 or CD8 class. Log10-transformed breadth and depth values were compared by one-way ANOVA with Sidak's multiple comparisons tests. In its TCRdb copy, this immuneACCESS table keeps in-frame sequences only and misses some clones. Where compared with another copy, unresolved V genes explain less than half of these, and the others have no known cause. That table is the source of V, J and clone size, and D and trimming were worked out from the DNA. For this sample there are under 95,000 clones; around 90% appear just once. The top ten hold 11% of the sample.

The sample originates from a study of T cell responses to AZD1222 COVID-19 vaccine (dated by TCRdb to the early 2020s). Context from the whole study: A total of more than 230 trial participants underwent TCR sequencing, of whom around 200 received two doses of AZD1222 and about 25 received two doses of the MenACWY control vaccine. Trial participants were enrolled by age into 18-55, 56-69 and 70-plus year subgroups, with around 140, 26 and 57 TCR-sequenced participants respectively. General findings and caveats noted by the study authors: No day 14 peak-response samples were available, so repertoires were characterized only after the peak T cell response. Only six AZD1222 recipients were SARS-CoV-2 seropositive at baseline, limiting conclusions about previously exposed vaccinees. The whole spike protein was spanned by vaccine-associated CD4 TCRs, and dominant responses were seen in regions 160-218 and 743-854. Most participants were white British and females outnumbered males, and the authors suggested that clonal diversity may have been underestimated. Reportedly, close to half of the unique spike-specific TCRs recognized epitopes lying outside the regions that are mutated in the B.1.351 and B.1.1.7 variants. In the small 56-69-year group, the increase in depth fell short of significance, most likely because of low power. After two AZD1222 doses, both the breadth and the depth of spike-specific TCRs were significantly higher than at day 0 and than in MenACWY recipients.

The time point label here, explained by the study, means: about 28 days (+/-7) after the second vaccine dose. Because spike-specific TCR depth and breadth did not differ between the two schedules, AZD1222 recipients who got a second dose at roughly 4 weeks were pooled with those who got a second dose at roughly 12 weeks. Vaccinee samples came from UK trials COV001 and COV002, including a single-blind randomized controlled phase 2/3 trial of AZD1222 (ChAdOx1 nCoV-19) in healthy adults. Trial participant PBMC samples were collected at day 0 and day 28 after the second dose for TCRbeta chain sequencing.

The chain joins TRBV7-9 to TRBJ2-1; 11 bases in the middle match TRBD2. Sample: peripheral blood, taken 28 days after the second AZD1222 dose. This receptor was taken from an adult who received the AZD1222 COVID-19 vaccine. The DNA is TGTGCCAGCAGCGCCAGACTGACTAGCGGGGCTCAGTTCTTC. Translated, it gives CASSARLTSGAQFF.